This T cell receptor beta chain comes out of a study of memory CD4+ T cells and cytomegalovirus serostatus. Broader study findings: Suggested: most of the CMV-linked TCR signature lies in CD4+ memory cells.

The sort gate was single viable CD3+CD4+CD8-CD45RO+ cells for memory CD4+ T cells. Worth noting for this clone: The antigen remains unidentified.

Libraries were prepared by immunoSEQ multiplex PCR; TCRdb keeps only in-frame clonotypes and omits some of them. The data hold 40,000 to 55,000 clones, with around 80% observed a single time. V dropped 3 bases and J dropped 6 bases, with 9 bases sitting between them. CDR3 length: 13 amino acids. The germline CDR1 and CDR2 sequences are LNHDA and SQIVND (reference sequence). The TCR comes from an adult in good health and CMV-seropositive. Sequences were obtained from memory CD4+ T cells from blood. The chain employs TRBV19 and TRBJ1-5; D is uncertain. CDR3 sequence reads: CASSIGSGQPQHF. The CDR3 nucleotides are TGTGCCAGTAGTATCGGTTCAGGTCAGCCCCAGCATTTT.